The sequence of this TCR beta chain was determined in a study of cytomegalovirus exposure and HLA in healthy donors. The study drew the donors from its 120-subject validation cohort, separate from the roughly 670-subject first cohort. Of note for this clone: What it binds is unknown.

Whole-study results and caveats: Subsequent analysis revealed that first-cohort TCR clusters tended to co-occur in the roughly 120 validation repertoires. It was reported that the classifier diagnosed cytomegalovirus status with high specificity and sensitivity in both the original and validation cohorts. In vitro confirmation showed a few CMV-associated chains to be CMV antigen specific.

The V end was cut by 4 bases, the J end by 2 bases, with 8 bases between. The germline gives CDR1 SGHDN, CDR2 FVKESK. The CDR3 has 13 residues. Profiled with immunoSEQ multiplex PCR; TCRdb holds only in-frame clones, not every one. The sample has 98,000 or so clones, about 85% seen once. The J gene is TRBJ1-1, the V gene TRBV14; a weak D match, TRBD1 (5 bases). Sequencing used PBMCs. This clonotype originated in a woman aged 18-29 years in good health and CMV-seronegative. The DNA for the CDR3 is TGTGCCAGCAGCCCAGGGCCCAACACTGAAGCTTTCTTT. It codes for CASSPGPNTEAFF.